The 17 T cell receptor beta chains given below trace back to one sample, sequenced in a study of breast tumors, draining lymph nodes, adjacent tissues. One entry per CDR3 protein, called by TCRdb with MiXCR from the multiplex PCR reads. The sample lists 200,000 or so distinct CDR3 sequences, approximately 31% occurring once. Samples came from axillary lymph nodes draining the breast cancer. Sequencing input: axillary lymph node tissue. Receptors originate from a female donor with breast cancer. Some clones in this sample may be carry-over from other donors' samples.

This clonotype was detected ten times or more. The rearrangement uses TRBV6-4 and TRBJ1-6, with TRBD1 matching 8 bases. The CDR3 runs to 15 residues. V was pared by 6 bases and J by 7 bases, with 8 bases of the junction left unmatched. The germline CDR1 and CDR2 sequences are MRHNA and SNTAGT. The CDR3 protein is CASRVGTGNNSPLHF. In nucleotides, the CDR3 is TGTGCCAGCAGAGTCGGGACAGGCAACAATTCACCCCTCCACTTT.

A word on this clonotype: Possible read error: a much larger clone is one base away. The chain joins TRBV19 to TRBJ2-2; possibly TRBD2 for D (6 bases). This CDR3 region has 13 residues. V shed 3 bases and J shed 13 bases, with 15 bases lying between them. CDR1 and CDR2 from the germline V gene are LNHDA and SQIVND (reference sequence). Here the CDR3 DNA reads TGTGCCAGTAGTATTTCCGGGGGTCGGGGGCTGTTTTTT. Translation gives CASSISGGRGLFF. The full variable domain, completed using reference TRBV19 and TRBJ2-2, is DGGITQSPKYLFRKEGQNVTLSCEQNLNHDAMYWYRQDPGQGLRLIYYSQIVNDFQKGDIAEGYSVSREKKESFPLTVTSAQKNPTAFYLCASSISGGRGLFFGEGSRLTVL.

The chain employs TRBV20-1 and TRBJ1-6; possible D gene TRBD1, 5 bases. Germline CDR1 and CDR2: DFQATT and SNEGSKA (reference sequence). Trimming left V 5 bases short and J 2 bases short, with 19 bases between. The CDR3 consists of 17 residues. CDR3 protein: CSAPPGGTLPYNSPLHF. The CDR3 DNA sequence: TGCAGTGCTCCTCCAGGCGGGACTTTGCCCTATAATTCACCCCTCCACTTT.

This chain uses TRBV11-3 with TRBJ2-1; 7 nucleotides line up with TRBD2. V dropped 2 bases and J dropped 0; count of bases not matched to a gene: 4. This CDR3 has 16 amino acids. Germline V lookup: CDR1 SGHNT, CDR2 YENEEA. CDR3 nucleotides: TGTGCCAGCAGCTTATGGGAGGGTCCCTCCTACAATGAGCAGTTCTTC. Its translation is CASSLWEGPSYNEQFF. The full variable domain, rest sourced from reference TRBV11-3 and TRBJ2-1, is EAGVVQSPRYKIIEKKQPVAFWCNPISGHNTLYWYLQNLGQGPELLIRYENEEAVDDSQLPKDRFSAERLKGVDSTLKIQPAELGDSAVYLCASSLWEGPSYNEQFFGPGTRLTVL.

This clonotype was seen ten or more times. The rearrangement joins TRBV30 to TRBJ1-6; D call uncertain. The CDR3 has 13 amino acids. The germline V gene encodes CDR1 GTSNPN and CDR2 SVGIG (reference sequence). V was cut by 4 bases and J by 7 bases, with 11 bases left in between. The CDR3 DNA follows: TGTGCCTGGAATATCGGAGGGAATTCACCCCTCCACTTT. Its translation: CAWNIGGNSPLHF.

The gene calls are TRBV10-1 and TRBJ2-7; 11 bases are a match to TRBD1. The CDR3 extends over 14 amino acids. Trimming took 4 bases from V and 3 from J; bases not matched to a gene: 2. Germline V gene lookup returns CDR1 WNHNN and CDR2 SYGVQD (reference sequence). CDR3 amino acids: CASSGGTGGYEQYF. The CDR3 bases are TGCGCCAGCAGTGGCGGGACAGGGGGCTACGAGCAGTACTTC.

This clonotype was counted at least ten times. The V and J genes are TRBV18 and TRBJ2-3; D is unresolved. The V gene's germline CDR1 is KGHSH and CDR2 LQKENI. The CDR3 loop spans 13 amino acids. V was clipped by 1 base and J by 5 bases, with 7 bases between them. In DNA, the CDR3 is TGTGCCAGCTCACCACTCGGTGGAGATACGCAGTATTTT. It encodes CASSPLGGDTQYF.

The chain employs TRBV19 and TRBJ1-2, with 10 bases that match TRBD1. The CDR3 has 15 residues. V shed 5 bases and J 7 bases; nucleotides not matched to a gene: 10. Germline V gene data show CDR1 as LNHDA and CDR2 as SQIVND (reference sequence). The CDR3 reads CASSAPGQGLGGYTF. DNA of the CDR3: TGTGCCAGTAGTGCGCCGGGACAGGGGCTTGGTGGCTACACCTTC.

This clonotype was counted many times. V is TRBV2 and J is TRBJ2-1, with 16 bases fitting TRBD2. The V gene end was trimmed by 7 bases and the J gene end by 9 bases; junction bases not matched to a gene: 6. The length of the CDR3 is 15 residues. CDR1 is SNHLY and CDR2 is FYNNEI in the germline V gene. Written as DNA, the CDR3 is TGTGCCAGCAAAGGGACTAGCGGGGGGGCCGCTGAGCAGTTCTTC. Its protein is CASKGTSGGAAEQFF.

This clonotype occurred many times. This chain connects TRBV19 to TRBJ2-7; D is possibly TRBD1 (5 bases). The length of the CDR3 is 14 residues. V was pared by 5 bases and J by 5 bases, with 16 bases between. CDR1 LNHDA and CDR2 SQIVND come from the germline V gene (reference sequence). The CDR3 spells CASSATGGFNEQYF. The CDR3 DNA reads TGTGCCAGTAGTGCCACAGGTGGGTTTAACGAGCAGTACTTC.

Many counts were recorded for this clonotype. The V and J genes are TRBV10-3 and TRBJ1-2, with TRBD1 identical over 7 bases. Germline lookup yields CDR1 ENHRY and CDR2 SYGVKD. Trimming removed 8 bases from V and 1 base from J; junction bases left unmatched: 7. This CDR3 is 14 amino acids long. CDR3 coding DNA: TGTGCCATCCGACGACAGGGCGATAACTATGGCTACACCTTC. This codes for CAIRRQGDNYGYTF.

At least ten counts were recorded for this clonotype. The chain recombines TRBV28 with TRBJ1-2; D is uncertain. This CDR3 region has 13 residues. CDR1 and CDR2 (germline): MDHEN, SYDVKM. Between the trimmed V and J ends, which lost 6 bases and 1 base, there was a span of 9 bases. The CDR3 region is CASRVDRNYGYTF. DNA of the CDR3: TGTGCCAGCAGGGTCGACCGTAACTATGGCTACACCTTC.

In regard to this clonotype: A junction end diverges from the germline sequence, so it may reflect a read error. The V call is TRBV12-3 or TRBV12-4, the J call TRBJ1-5; D unclear. The length of the CDR3 is 13 residues. CDR3 DNA sequence: TGCGCCAGCAGTTTGATCCATTATCAGCCCCAGCATTTT. It yields the protein CASSLIHYQPQHF.

This clonotype has a count of ten or more. The rearrangement uses TRBV11-2 and TRBJ2-2; 7 bases align to TRBD2. V shed 3 bases, J shed 4 bases, and the junction held 8 bases outside the gene matches. Germline loops: CDR1 SGHAT, CDR2 FQNNGV. The CDR3 contains 16 residues. CDR3 coding DNA: TGTGCCAGCAGCTTCCCCGGGGCTAGCGGCACCGGGGAGCTGTTTTTT. Translated: CASSFPGASGTGELFF.

This clonotype was seen only a few times. This chain connects TRBV20-1 to TRBJ1-1, with D tentatively TRBD1 (6 bases). Germline V gene lookup returns CDR1 DFQATT and CDR2 SNEGSKA (reference sequence). CDR3 size: 13 residues. Trimming took off 5 bases at V and 3 bases at J, with 13 bases between the two ends. CDR3 loop: CSALTGWDTEAFF. The CDR3 DNA sequence: TGCAGTGCTTTGACAGGATGGGACACTGAAGCTTTCTTT.

This chain links TRBV20-1 with TRBJ1-3, with 7 nucleotides matching TRBD1. This CDR3 has 14 residues. Germline trimming cut 4 bases from V and 0 bases from J; bases unmatched to any gene: 3. The germline V gene has CDR1 DFQATT and CDR2 SNEGSKA (reference sequence). CDR3 bases: TGCAGTGCTACCGGACAGGACTCTGGAAACACCATATATTTT. Residues: CSATGQDSGNTIYF.

The chain uses TRBV29-1 and TRBJ2-7; a weak D match, TRBD1 (6 bases). Between the trimmed V and J ends, which lost 8 bases and 2 bases, there was a span of 19 bases. The CDR3 runs 14 residues. Germline values: CDR1 SQVTM, CDR2 ANQGSEA. CDR3: CSIRSGTFPYEQYF. In DNA, the CDR3 is TGCAGCATTAGGTCAGGGACATTCCCCTACGAGCAGTACTTC.